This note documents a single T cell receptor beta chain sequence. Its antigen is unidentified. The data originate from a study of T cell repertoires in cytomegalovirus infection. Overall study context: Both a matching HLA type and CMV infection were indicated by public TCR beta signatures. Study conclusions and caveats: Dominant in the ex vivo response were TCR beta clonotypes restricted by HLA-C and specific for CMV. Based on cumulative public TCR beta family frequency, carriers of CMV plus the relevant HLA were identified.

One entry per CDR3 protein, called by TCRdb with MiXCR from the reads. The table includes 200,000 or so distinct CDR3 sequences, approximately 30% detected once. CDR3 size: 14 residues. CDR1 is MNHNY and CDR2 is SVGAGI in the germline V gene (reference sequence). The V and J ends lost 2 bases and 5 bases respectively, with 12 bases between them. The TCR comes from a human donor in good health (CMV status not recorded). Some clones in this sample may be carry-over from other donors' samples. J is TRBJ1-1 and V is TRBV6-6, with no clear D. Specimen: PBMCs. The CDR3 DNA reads TGTGCCAGCAGTTACCGTCAGGAAGGGACTGAAGCTTTCTTT. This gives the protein CASSYRQEGTEAFF.